These T cell receptor beta chains were read from a single sample in a study of blood T cell repertoires in COVID-19. Using immunoSEQ multiplex PCR, the repertoire was profiled, and TCRdb retains in-frame clones only, with some absent. The data show about 200,000 clones, with approximately 86% seen just once and 0.95% held by the top ten. Sequencing was done on a sample of peripheral blood. Receptors originate from a man aged 55 to 70 with COVID-19, enrolled during active disease. The CDR3 runs from the conserved cysteine through the conserved F or W. A D gene is named only where the DNA matches it firmly. Size is omitted from some rows. Given values are once, few, many or a class for expanded clones.

CDR3: CASSQGGVGELFF
DNA: TGCGCCAGCAGCCAGGGGGGAGTCGGGGAGCTGTTTTTT
V: TRBV4-1
D: NA
size: NA
J: TRBJ2-2

CDR3: CASSATGARYF
DNA: TGCGCCAGCAGTGCTACAGGGGCGAGGTACTTC
V: TRBV10-1
D: TRBD1
size: NA
J: TRBJ2-7

CDR3: CASSLASGSYNEQFF
DNA: TGCGCCAGCAGCTTAGCTAGCGGCTCCTACAATGAGCAGTTCTTC
V: TRBV5-1
D: TRBD2
size: NA
J: TRBJ2-1

CDR3: CSALRGDIYGYTF
DNA: TGCAGCGCCCTCAGGGGGGACATCTATGGCTACACCTTC
V: TRBV29-1
D: TRBD1
size: NA
J: TRBJ1-2

CDR3: CASSSAGGGNQPQHF
DNA: TGTGCCAGCAGCTCCGCGGGGGGGGGCAATCAGCCCCAGCATTTT
V: TRBV3-1/TRBV3-2
D: NA
size: once
J: TRBJ1-5

CDR3: CASSPGLATGELFF
DNA: TGTGCCAGCAGTCCAGGACTTGCCACCGGGGAGCTGTTTTTT
V: TRBV28
D: NA
size: NA
J: TRBJ2-2

CDR3: CASSLSPKSETQYF
DNA: TGTGCCAGCAGTTTATCACCGAAGAGTGAGACCCAGTACTTC
V: TRBV28
D: NA
size: NA
J: TRBJ2-5

CDR3: CASSLRGPGNTEAFF
DNA: TGCGCCAGCAGCCTCAGGGGGCCAGGGAACACTGAAGCTTTCTTT
V: TRBV5-1
D: TRBD1
size: NA
J: TRBJ1-1

CDR3: CASSPSPDWSQPYEQYF
DNA: TGTGCCAGCTCACCATCCCCAGATTGGTCACAACCCTACGAGCAGTACTTC
V: TRBV18
D: NA
size: NA
J: TRBJ2-7

CDR3: CASSLGTGQETQYF
DNA: TGCGCCAGCAGCTTGGGGACAGGCCAAGAGACCCAGTACTTC
V: TRBV5-1
D: TRBD1
size: once
J: TRBJ2-5

CDR3: CASSPRTGGLAGELFF
DNA: TGTGCCAGCAGCCCTCGGACAGGGGGTTTAGCCGGGGAGCTGTTTTTT
V: TRBV9
D: TRBD1
size: NA
J: TRBJ2-2

CDR3: CATSRERQGYSPLHF
DNA: TGTGCCACCAGCAGGGAACGACAGGGATATTCACCCCTCCACTTT
V: TRBV15
D: TRBD1
size: NA
J: TRBJ1-6

CDR3: CASSLFGTGGAGELFF
DNA: TGTGCCAGCAGCTTGTTTGGGACAGGGGGGGCCGGGGAGCTGTTTTTT
V: TRBV5-6
D: TRBD1
size: once
J: TRBJ2-2

CDR3: CATSLYGEQYF
DNA: TGTGCCACCTCCCTCTACGGGGAGCAGTACTTC
V: TRBV2
D: NA
size: NA
J: TRBJ2-7

CDR3: CASSPSTYEQYF
DNA: TGTGCCAGCTCACCATCCACTTACGAGCAGTACTTC
V: TRBV18
D: NA
size: NA
J: TRBJ2-7

CDR3: CASSPLRERGYTF
DNA: TGTGCCAGCAGCCCCCTGAGGGAGAGGGGCTACACCTTC
V: TRBV14
D: NA
size: NA
J: TRBJ1-2

CDR3: CSAIQDHYEQYF
DNA: TGCAGCGCCATACAGGATCACTACGAGCAGTACTTC
V: TRBV29-1
D: NA
size: few
J: TRBJ2-7

CDR3: CASSWDRVTEAFF
DNA: TGTGCCAGTAGTTGGGACAGGGTAACTGAAGCTTTCTTT
V: TRBV19
D: TRBD1
size: NA
J: TRBJ1-1